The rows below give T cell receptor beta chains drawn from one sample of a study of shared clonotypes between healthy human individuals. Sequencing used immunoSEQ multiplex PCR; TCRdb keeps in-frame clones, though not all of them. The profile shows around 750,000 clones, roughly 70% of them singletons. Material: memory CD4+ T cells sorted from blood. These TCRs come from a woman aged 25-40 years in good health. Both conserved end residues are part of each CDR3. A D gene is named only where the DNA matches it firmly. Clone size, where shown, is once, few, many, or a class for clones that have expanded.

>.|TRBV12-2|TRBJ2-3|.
CASRLARTDTQYF
TGTGCAAGTCGCTTAGCGAGGACAGATACGCAGTATTTT
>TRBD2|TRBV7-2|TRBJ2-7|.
CASSLPDGLVSFYEQYF
TGTGCCAGCAGCCTACCCGACGGACTAGTTAGTTTTTACGAGCAGTACTTC
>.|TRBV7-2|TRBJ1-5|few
CASSPSYSNQPQHF
TGTGCCAGCAGCCCTTCTTACAGCAATCAGCCCCAGCATTTT
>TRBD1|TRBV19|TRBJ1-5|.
CASMGTGAAGPQHF
TGTGCCAGTATGGGGACAGGGGCCGCAGGGCCCCAGCATTTT
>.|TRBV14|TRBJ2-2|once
CASSQRARGAGTGELFF
TGTGCCAGCAGCCAGAGGGCTAGGGGCGCGGGCACCGGGGAGCTGTTTTTT
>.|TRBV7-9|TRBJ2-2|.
CASSLEGGTDTGELFF
TGTGCCAGCAGCTTAGAAGGAGGGACGGACACCGGGGAGCTGTTTTTT
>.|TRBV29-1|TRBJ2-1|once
CSGYRYNEQFF
TGCAGCGGTTACAGATACAATGAGCAGTTCTTC
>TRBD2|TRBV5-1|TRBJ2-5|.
CASSPSVAGQETQYF
TGCGCCAGCAGCCCTAGCGTAGCGGGCCAAGAGACCCAGTACTTC
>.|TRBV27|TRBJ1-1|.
CASSLQGMNTEAFF
TGTGCCAGCTCCCTACAGGGCATGAACACTGAAGCTTTCTTT
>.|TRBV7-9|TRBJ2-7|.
CASSQGGSPEQYF
TGTGCCAGCTCCCAGGGGGGTTCCCCGGAGCAGTACTTC
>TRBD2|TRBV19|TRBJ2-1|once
CASSKRLAGTYNEQFF
TGTGCCAGTAGTAAAAGACTAGCAGGTACCTACAATGAGCAGTTCTTC
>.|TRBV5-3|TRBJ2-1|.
CARSPGTTEQFF
TGTGCCAGAAGCCCGGGGACGACTGAGCAGTTCTTC
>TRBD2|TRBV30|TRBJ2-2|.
CAWGASGSHTGELFF
TGTGCCTGGGGGGCTAGCGGGAGTCACACCGGGGAGCTGTTTTTT
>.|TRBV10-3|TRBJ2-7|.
CAISEIGYEQYF
TGTGCCATCAGTGAGATTGGATACGAGCAGTACTTC
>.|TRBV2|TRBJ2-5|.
CASTAQAVETQYF
TGTGCCAGCACGGCGCAAGCGGTAGAGACCCAGTACTTC
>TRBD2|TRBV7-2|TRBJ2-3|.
CASSLVAGITDTQYF
TGTGCCAGCAGCTTAGTAGCGGGAATCACAGATACGCAGTATTTT
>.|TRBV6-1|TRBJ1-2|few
CASSERGSYGYTF
TGTGCCAGCAGTGAAAGGGGTAGCTATGGCTACACCTTC
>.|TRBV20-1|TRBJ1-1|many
CSARVNTEAFF
TGCAGTGCTAGGGTGAACACTGAAGCTTTCTTT
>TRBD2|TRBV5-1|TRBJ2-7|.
CASSPAYGLAGEQYF
TGCGCCAGCAGCCCGGCCTACGGACTAGCAGGGGAGCAGTACTTC
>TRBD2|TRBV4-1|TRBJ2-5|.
CASSQGLAGGIRETQYF
TGCGCCAGCAGCCAAGGACTAGCGGGAGGGATCAGGGAGACCCAGTACTTC
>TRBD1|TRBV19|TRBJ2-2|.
CATISGTGGSGELFF
TGTGCCACCATTTCGGGGACAGGGGGCTCCGGGGAGCTGTTTTTT
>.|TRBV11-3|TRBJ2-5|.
CASSHQQGTQYF
TGTGCCAGCAGCCATCAACAGGGGACCCAGTACTTC
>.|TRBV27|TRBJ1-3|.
CASSLNRAFSGNTIYF
TGTGCCAGCAGTTTAAATAGAGCCTTCTCTGGAAACACCATATATTTT
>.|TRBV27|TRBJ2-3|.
CASSLIQGGGTDTQYF
TGTGCCAGCAGTTTAATACAGGGAGGGGGCACAGATACGCAGTATTTT
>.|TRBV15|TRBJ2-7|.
CATSRDIGVGYEQYF
TGTGCCACCAGCAGAGATATAGGGGTCGGTTACGAGCAGTACTTC
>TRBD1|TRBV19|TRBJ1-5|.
CASSMTGESNQPQHF
TGTGCCAGTAGTATGACAGGGGAGAGCAATCAGCCCCAGCATTTT
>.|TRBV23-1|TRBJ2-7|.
CASSQSSQWGLYEQYF
TGCGCCAGCAGTCAATCTTCACAGTGGGGCCTCTACGAGCAGTACTTC
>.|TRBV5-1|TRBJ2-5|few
CASSLGALTGTEETQYF
TGCGCCAGCAGCTTGGGGGCTCTTACAGGGACCGAGGAGACCCAGTACTTC
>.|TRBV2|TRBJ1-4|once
CASSEAYRNNEKLFF
TGTGCCAGCAGTGAAGCTTACAGGAATAATGAAAAACTGTTTTTT
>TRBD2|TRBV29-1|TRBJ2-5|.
CSTGLAGGGETQYF
TGCAGCACCGGACTAGCGGGAGGGGGGGAGACCCAGTACTTC
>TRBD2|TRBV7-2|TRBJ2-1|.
CASSREGGYNEQFF
TGTGCCAGCAGCCGGGAGGGTGGCTACAATGAGCAGTTCTTC
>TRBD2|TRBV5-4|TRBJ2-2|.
CASSPGLAGIGTGELFF
TGTGCCAGCAGCCCTGGATTAGCGGGTATAGGCACCGGGGAGCTGTTTTTT
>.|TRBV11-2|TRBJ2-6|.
CASSSPGEVVPGANVLTF
TGTGCCAGCAGTTCACCAGGGGAGGTGGTACCTGGGGCCAACGTCCTGACTTTC
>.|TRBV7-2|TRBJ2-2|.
CASSGRTGRNTGELFF
TGTGCCAGCAGCGGGAGGACAGGCCGGAACACCGGGGAGCTGTTTTTT
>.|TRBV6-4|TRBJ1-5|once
CASSEEGNQPQHF
TGTGCCAGCAGTGAGGAGGGCAATCAGCCCCAGCATTTT
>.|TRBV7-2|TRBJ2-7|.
CASSPNTGFYEQYF
TGTGCCAGCAGCCCGAATACAGGGTTCTACGAGCAGTACTTC
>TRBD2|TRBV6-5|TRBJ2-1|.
CASSTGTSGRGEQFF
TGTGCCAGCAGCACCGGGACTAGCGGGAGGGGTGAGCAGTTCTTC
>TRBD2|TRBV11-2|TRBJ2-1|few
CASSYLAGTSNEQFF
TGTGCCAGCAGCTACCTAGCGGGGACTAGCAATGAGCAGTTCTTC
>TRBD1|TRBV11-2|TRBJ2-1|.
CASSRGTGRSWGSYNEQFF
TGTGCCAGCAGCCGCGGGACAGGGCGTTCGTGGGGCTCCTACAATGAGCAGTTCTTC
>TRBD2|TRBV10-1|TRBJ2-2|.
CASPNSGRMNTGELFF
TGCGCCAGCCCGAATAGCGGGAGAATGAACACCGGGGAGCTGTTTTTT
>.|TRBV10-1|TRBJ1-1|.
CASSSGRNTEAFF
TGCGCCAGCAGTTCCGGCCGGAACACTGAAGCTTTCTTT
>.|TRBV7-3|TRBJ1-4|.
CASSFGSARALNEKLFF
TGTGCCAGCAGCTTTGGGTCAGCCCGCGCCTTGAATGAAAAACTGTTTTTT
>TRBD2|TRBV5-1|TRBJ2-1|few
CASSFTSGSYNEQFF
TGCGCCAGCAGCTTTACTAGCGGCTCCTACAATGAGCAGTTCTTC
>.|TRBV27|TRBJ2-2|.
CASSFGGASTGELFF
TGTGCCAGCAGTTTTGGGGGGGCGAGCACCGGGGAGCTGTTTTTT
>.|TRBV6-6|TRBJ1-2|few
CASSQTGNYGYTF
TGTGCCAGCAGCCAAACAGGGAACTATGGCTACACCTTC
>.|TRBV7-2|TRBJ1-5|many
CASSQEGGNQPQHF
TGTGCCAGCAGCCAAGAGGGCGGGAATCAGCCCCAGCATTTT
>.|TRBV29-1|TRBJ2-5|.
CSVDTTQETQYF
TGCAGCGTTGATACAACACAAGAGACCCAGTACTTC
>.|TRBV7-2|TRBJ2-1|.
CASCQYLTSEQFF
TGTGCCAGCTGCCAATATTTAACGTCTGAGCAGTTCTTC
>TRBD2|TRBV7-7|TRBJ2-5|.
CASSLVAGRGETQYF
TGTGCCAGCAGCTTAGTAGCGGGTCGCGGGGAGACCCAGTACTTC
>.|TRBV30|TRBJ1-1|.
CAWSVDSSFGEAFF
TGTGCCTGGAGTGTAGACAGTTCATTTGGTGAAGCTTTCTTT
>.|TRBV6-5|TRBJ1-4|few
CASKATNEKLFF
TGTGCCAGTAAAGCAACTAATGAAAAACTGTTTTTT
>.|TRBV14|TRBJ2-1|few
CASSQFGPTNEQFF
TGTGCCAGCAGCCAATTTGGACCCACCAATGAGCAGTTCTTC
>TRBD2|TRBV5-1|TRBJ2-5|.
CASSPGALAGEGQETQYF
TGCGCCAGCAGCCCGGGTGCCCTAGCGGGAGAGGGCCAAGAGACCCAGTACTTC
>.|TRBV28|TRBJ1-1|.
CASSSTLAQAFF
TGTGCCAGCAGTTCGACACTCGCGCAAGCTTTCTTT
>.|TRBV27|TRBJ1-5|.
CASSLSRSNQPQHF
TGTGCCAGCAGTTTATCACGAAGCAATCAGCCCCAGCATTTT
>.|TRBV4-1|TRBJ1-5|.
CASSPQTWVGQPQHF
TGCGCCAGCAGCCCCCAAACCTGGGTTGGACAGCCCCAGCATTTT
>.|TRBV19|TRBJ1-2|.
CASSIGQANGYTF
TGTGCCAGTAGTATTGGGCAGGCGAATGGCTACACCTTC
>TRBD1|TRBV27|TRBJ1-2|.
CASSFSPQGRQHGYTF
TGTGCCAGCAGTTTTTCTCCACAGGGGAGGCAACATGGCTACACCTTC
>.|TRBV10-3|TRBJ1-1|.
CAISGVDTEAFF
TGTGCCATATCAGGGGTAGACACTGAAGCTTTCTTT
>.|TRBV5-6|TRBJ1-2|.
CASSLASLNYGYTF
TGTGCCAGCAGCTTGGCCTCTCTTAACTATGGCTACACCTTC